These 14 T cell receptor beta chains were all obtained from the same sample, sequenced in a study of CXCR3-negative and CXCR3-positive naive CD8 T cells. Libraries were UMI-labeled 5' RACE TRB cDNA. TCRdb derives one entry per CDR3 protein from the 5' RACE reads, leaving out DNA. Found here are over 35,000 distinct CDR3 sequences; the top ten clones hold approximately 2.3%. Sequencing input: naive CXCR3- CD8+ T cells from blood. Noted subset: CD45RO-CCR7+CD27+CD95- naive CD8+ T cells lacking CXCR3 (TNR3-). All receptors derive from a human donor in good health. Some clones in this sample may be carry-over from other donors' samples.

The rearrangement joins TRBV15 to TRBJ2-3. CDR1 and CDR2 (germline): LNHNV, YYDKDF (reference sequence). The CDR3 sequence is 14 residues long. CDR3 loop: CATSSRQLADTQYF. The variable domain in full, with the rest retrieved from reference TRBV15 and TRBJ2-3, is DAMVIQNPRYQVTQFGKPVTLSCSQTLNHNVMYWYQQKSSQAPKLLFHYYDKDFNNEADTPDNFQSRRPNTSFCFLDIRSPGLGDTAMYLCATSSRQLADTQYFGPGTRLTVL.

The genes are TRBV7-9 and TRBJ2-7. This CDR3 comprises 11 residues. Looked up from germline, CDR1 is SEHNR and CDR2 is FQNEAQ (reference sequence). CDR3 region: CASSLDYEQYF. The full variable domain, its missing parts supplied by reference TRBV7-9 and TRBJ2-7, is DTGVSQNPRHKITKRGQNVTFRCDPISEHNRLYWYRQTLGQGPEFLTYFQNEAQLEKSRLLSDRFSAERPKGSFSTLEIQRTEQGDSAMYLCASSLDYEQYFGPGTRLTVT.

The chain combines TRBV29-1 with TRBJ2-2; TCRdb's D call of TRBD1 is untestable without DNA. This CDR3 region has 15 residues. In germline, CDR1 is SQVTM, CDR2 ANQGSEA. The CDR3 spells CSVEVTGGTTGELFF.

CDR3: CATSSRTGGNTEAFF. This chain links TRBV15 with TRBJ1-1; TCRdb's assignment of TRBD1 cannot be checked, as there is no DNA. CDR3 length equals 15 residues. Germline V lookup: CDR1 LNHNV, CDR2 YYDKDF (reference sequence).

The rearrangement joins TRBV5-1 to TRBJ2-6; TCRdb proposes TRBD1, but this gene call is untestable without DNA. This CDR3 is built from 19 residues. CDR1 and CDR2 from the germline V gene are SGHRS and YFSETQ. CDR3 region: CASSPWMGEGSPGANVLTF. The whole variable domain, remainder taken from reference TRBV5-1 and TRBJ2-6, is KAGVTQTPRYLIKTRGQQVTLSCSPISGHRSVSWYQQTPGQGLQFLFEYFSETQRNKGNFPGRFSGRQFSNSRSEMNVSTLELGDSALYLCASSPWMGEGSPGANVLTFGAGSRLTVL.

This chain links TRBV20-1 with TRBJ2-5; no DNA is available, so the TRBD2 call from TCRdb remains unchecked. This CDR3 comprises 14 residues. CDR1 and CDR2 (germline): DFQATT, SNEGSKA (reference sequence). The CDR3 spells CSASTGTSSETQYF.

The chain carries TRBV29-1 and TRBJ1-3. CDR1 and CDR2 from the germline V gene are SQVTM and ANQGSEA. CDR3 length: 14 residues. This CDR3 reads CSVESGSSGNTIYF.

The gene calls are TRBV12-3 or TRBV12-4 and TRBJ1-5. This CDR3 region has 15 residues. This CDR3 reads CATGRGPGGNQPQHF.

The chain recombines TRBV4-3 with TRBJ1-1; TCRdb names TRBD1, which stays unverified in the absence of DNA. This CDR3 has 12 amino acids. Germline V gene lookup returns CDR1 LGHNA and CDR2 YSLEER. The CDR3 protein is CASSQGGPEAFF.

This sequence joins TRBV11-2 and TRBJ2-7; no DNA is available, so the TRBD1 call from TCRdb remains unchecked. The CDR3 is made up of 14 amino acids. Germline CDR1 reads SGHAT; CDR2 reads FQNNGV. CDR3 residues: CASSRGTDTYEQYF.

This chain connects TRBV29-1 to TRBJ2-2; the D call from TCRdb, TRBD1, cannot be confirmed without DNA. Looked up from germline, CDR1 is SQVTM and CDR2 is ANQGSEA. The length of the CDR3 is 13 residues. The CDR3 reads CSIVQGGTGELFF.

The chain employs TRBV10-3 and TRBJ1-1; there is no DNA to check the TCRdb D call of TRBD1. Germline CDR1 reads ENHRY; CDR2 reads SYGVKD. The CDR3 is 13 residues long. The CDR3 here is CAITGDRGTEAFF.

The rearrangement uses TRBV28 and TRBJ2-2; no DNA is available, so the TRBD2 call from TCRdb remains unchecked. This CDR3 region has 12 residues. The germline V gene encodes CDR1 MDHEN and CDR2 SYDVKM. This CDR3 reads CASSVGAGELFF.

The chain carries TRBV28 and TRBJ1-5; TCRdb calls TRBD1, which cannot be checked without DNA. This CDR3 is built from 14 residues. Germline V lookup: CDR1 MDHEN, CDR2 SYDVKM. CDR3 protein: CASNDPQGSQPQHF.